The following is a TCR beta chain sequence with its context. Its antigen is not yet known. Mismatch with germline at one junction end may stem from a read error. The data originate from a study of lymphopenia after photon versus proton radiotherapy (dated by TCRdb to the late 2010s). At the level of the whole study: The study compared the immunological effects of photon versus proton radiation therapy in patients with gastrointestinal tumors who developed high-grade lymphopenia. The cohort comprised under 25 patients with gastrointestinal tumors who received either photon or proton therapy and then developed lymphopenia. The goal of the study was to characterize the differences between the two radiation modalities in how they affect the immune system. Results the study describes overall, beyond this receptor: Across the cohort, among patients who died, a greater drop in TCR diversity after the nadir was inversely correlated with overall survival time. Proton-treated patients stayed relatively stable during treatment, while photon-treated patients lost naive T cells and TCR diversity and gained effector/memory populations. After the lymphocyte count nadir, repertoires from photon-treated patients showed oligoclonal expansion, particularly of CD8+ Temra cells, and this expansion drove the decline in diversity. The survival association was assessed only in patients who died, and the authors presented better survival with proton therapy as a possibility rather than a demonstrated result.

In the germline V gene (reference sequence), CDR1 corresponds to SGHNT and CDR2 to YYREEE. From the cysteine up to the phenylalanine, the CDR3 has a length of 13 residues. Of the read, only the CDR3 DNA is kept; its 39 bases are in frame from base 1. The method behind the library was the immunoSEQ multiplex PCR assay. T cell repertoires were profiled by deep sequencing of rearranged TCR beta loci, alongside multiparametric flow cytometry. This is the immuneACCESS table as TCRdb keeps it, with only in-frame sequences that have V and J called. A part of the clones is gone; compared with another copy, unresolved V genes explain less than half, and the rest is unexplained. The sample records fewer than 30,000 clones, roughly nine tenths of which are singletons. The leading ten clones occupy 0.65% to 0.9% of the sample.

The rearrangement combines TRBV5-4 with TRBJ1-3; the D gene is unclear. This sequence was found in a woman aged 45-59 years with cholangiocarcinoma. The specimen comprised peripheral blood, sampled from a patient treated with photon-based radiotherapy. CDR3 reads: CASSSSSRNTIYF. The nucleotides are TGTGCCAGCAGCTCGAGCTCTCGAAACACCATATATTTT.